A single TCR beta chain is shown here with its context. Its antigen remains unknown. These data belong to a study of breast tumors, draining lymph nodes, adjacent tissues. Study-wide findings and caveats: Compared with basal-like, luminal-like tumors shared significantly more repertoire with nontumor tissue. Compared with lymph nodes, tumors were less diverse; compared with nontumor tissue, more. Data only fit, rather than demonstrated, lymph node origin of most tumor T cells.

TCRdb re-called the multiplex PCR reads with MiXCR, one entry per CDR3 protein. The repertoire holds more than 12,000 distinct CDR3 sequences, around three fifths seen once, with around 31% in the top ten. The CDR3 spans 15 residues. The junction had 8 bases not matched to a gene; V was cut back by 3 bases and J by 4 bases. Germline V gene lookup returns CDR1 LGHNA and CDR2 YNFKEQ. This chain links TRBV4-2 with TRBJ2-5, with 7 bases fitting TRBD2. The sample was tumor-adjacent breast tissue. The sequence was obtained from a female donor with breast cancer. Some clones in this sample may be carry-over from other donors' samples. The CDR3 spells CASSHGRGGGETQYF. CDR3 bases: TGTGCCAGCAGCCACGGCCGCGGGGGTGGAGAGACCCAGTACTTC.